The clone carrying this TCR beta chain was counted once. Random hexamers primed reverse transcription of roughly 0.5 to 1 ug RNA. TCRdb called the immunoSEQ multiplex PCR reads again in MiXCR, with one record for every CDR3 protein. This sample has 170,000 or so distinct CDR3 sequences, with 85% to 95% found just once. The data were obtained in a study of CD8 T cells in Susac syndrome. The germline V gene has CDR1 SGHNT and CDR2 YYREEE (reference sequence). V was shortened by 1 base and J by 2 bases, with 5 bases between the two germline ends. The CDR3 covers 13 residues. This clonotype was sampled from a human donor with multiple sclerosis. The sequenced sample was CD8+ T cells from PBMCs. The rearrangement joins TRBV5-4 to TRBJ2-3; D is ambiguous. This CDR3 reads CASSLYFTDTQYF. The DNA of the CDR3 is TGTGCCAGCAGCTTGTACTTCACAGATACGCAGTATTTT.